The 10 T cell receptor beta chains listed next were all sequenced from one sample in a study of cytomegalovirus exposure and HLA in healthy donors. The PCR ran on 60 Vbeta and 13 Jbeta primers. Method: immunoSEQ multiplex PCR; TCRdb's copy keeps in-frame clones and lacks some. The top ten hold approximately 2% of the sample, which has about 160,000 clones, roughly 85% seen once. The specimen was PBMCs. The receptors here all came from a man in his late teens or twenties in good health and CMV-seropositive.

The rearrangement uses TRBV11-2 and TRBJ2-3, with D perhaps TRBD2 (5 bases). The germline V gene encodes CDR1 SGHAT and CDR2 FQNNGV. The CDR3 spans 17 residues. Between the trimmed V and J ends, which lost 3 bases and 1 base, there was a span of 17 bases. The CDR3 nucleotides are TGTGCCAGCAGCTTTAGCCCTCTCTTCGGGGGCACAGATACGCAGTATTTT. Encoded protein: CASSFSPLFGGTDTQYF.

The CDR3 sequence is CASSLSYGDPEQFF. The CDR3 DNA reads as TGTGCCAGCAGCTTATCTTACGGAGACCCTGAGCAGTTCTTC. The chain carries TRBV11-3 and TRBJ2-1; no clear D gene. CDR3 length equals 14 residues. Germline assignment: CDR1 SGHNT and CDR2 YENEEA. Trimming removed 2 bases at V and 9 bases at J, with 14 bases between.

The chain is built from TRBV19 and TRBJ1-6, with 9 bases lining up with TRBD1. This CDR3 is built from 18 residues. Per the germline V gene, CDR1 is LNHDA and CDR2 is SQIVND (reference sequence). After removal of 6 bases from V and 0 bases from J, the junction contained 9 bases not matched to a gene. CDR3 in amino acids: CASRPGTGRSSYNSPLHF. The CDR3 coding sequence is TGTGCCAGTAGACCAGGGACAGGGCGGAGCTCCTATAATTCACCCCTCCACTTT.

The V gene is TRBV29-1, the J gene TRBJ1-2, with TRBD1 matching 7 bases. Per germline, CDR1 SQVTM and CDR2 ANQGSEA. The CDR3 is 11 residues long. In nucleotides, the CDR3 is TGCATTGTGACAGGGCCGAATGGCTACACCTTC. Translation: CIVTGPNGYTF. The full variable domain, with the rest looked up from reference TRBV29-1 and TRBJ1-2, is SAVISQKPSRDICQRGTSLTIQCQVDSQVTMMFWYRQQPGQSLTLIATANQGSEATYESGFVIDKFPISRPNLTFSTLTVSNMSPEDSSIYLCIVTGPNGYTFGSGTRLTVV.

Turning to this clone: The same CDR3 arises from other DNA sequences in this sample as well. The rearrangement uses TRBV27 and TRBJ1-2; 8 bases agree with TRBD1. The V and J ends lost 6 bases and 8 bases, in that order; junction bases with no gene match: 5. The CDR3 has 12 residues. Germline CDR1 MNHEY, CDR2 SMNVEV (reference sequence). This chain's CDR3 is CASRTGGRGYTF. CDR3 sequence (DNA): TGTGCCAGCAGAACAGGGGGTAGGGGCTACACCTTC.

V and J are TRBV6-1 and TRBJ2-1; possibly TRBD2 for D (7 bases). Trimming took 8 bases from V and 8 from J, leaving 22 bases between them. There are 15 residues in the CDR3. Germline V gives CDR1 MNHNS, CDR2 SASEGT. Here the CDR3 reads CASQELMGGADEQFF. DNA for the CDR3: TGTGCCAGCCAGGAACTAATGGGGGGGGCGGATGAGCAGTTCTTC.

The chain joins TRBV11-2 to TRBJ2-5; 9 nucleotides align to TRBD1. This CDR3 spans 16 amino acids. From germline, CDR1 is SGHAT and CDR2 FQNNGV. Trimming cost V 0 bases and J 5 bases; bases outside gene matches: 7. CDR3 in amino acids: CASSLDNRGQGETQYF. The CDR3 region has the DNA TGTGCCAGCAGCTTAGATAACAGGGGGCAGGGGGAGACCCAGTACTTC. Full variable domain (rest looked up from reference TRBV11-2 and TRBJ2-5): EAGVAQSPRYKIIEKRQSVAFWCNPISGHATLYWYQQILGQGPKLLIQFQNNGVVDDSQLPKDRFSAERLKGVDSTLKIQPAKLEDSAVYLCASSLDNRGQGETQYFGPGTRLLVL.

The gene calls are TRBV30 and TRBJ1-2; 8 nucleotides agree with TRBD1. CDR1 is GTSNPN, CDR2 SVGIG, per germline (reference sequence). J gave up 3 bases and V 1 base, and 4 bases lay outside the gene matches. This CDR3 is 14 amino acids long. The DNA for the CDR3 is TGTGCCTGGAGTGGGCAGGGGGCAGACTATGGCTACACCTTC. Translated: CAWSGQGADYGYTF.

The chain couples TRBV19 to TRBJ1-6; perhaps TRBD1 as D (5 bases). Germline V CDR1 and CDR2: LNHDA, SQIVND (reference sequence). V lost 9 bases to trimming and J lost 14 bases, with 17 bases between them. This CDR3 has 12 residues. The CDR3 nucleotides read TGTGCCAGCAGTGATGGGGGGTCATCCCTCCACTTT. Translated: CASSDGGSSLHF.

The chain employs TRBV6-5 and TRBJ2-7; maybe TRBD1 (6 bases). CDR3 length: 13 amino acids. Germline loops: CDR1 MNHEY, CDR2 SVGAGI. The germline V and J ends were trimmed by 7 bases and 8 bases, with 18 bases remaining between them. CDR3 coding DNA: TGTGCCAGCACAAAACAGGGCCTATATAAGCAGTACTTC. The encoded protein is CASTKQGLYKQYF.